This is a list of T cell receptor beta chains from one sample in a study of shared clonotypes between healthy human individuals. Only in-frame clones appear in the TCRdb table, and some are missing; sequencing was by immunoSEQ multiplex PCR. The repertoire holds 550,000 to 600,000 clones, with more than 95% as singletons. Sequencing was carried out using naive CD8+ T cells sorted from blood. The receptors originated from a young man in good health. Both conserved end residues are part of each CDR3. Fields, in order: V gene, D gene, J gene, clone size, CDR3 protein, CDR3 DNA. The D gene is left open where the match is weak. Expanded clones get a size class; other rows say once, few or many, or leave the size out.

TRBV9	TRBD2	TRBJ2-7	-	CASSPKEREGHEQYF	TGTGCCAGCAGCCCTAAGGAGCGGGAGGGCCACGAGCAGTACTTC
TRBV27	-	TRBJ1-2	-	CASSLKGGGHYGYTF	TGTGCCAGCAGTTTAAAAGGAGGAGGTCACTATGGCTACACCTTC
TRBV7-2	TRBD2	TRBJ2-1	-	CASSSRTSGSNEQFF	TGTGCCAGCAGCTCTAGGACTAGCGGGAGTAATGAGCAGTTCTTC
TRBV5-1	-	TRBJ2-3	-	CASSTQPTVTDTQYF	TGCGCCAGCAGCACCCAACCGACGGTAACAGATACGCAGTATTTT
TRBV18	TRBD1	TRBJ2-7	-	CASSLISGDRVYEQYF	TGTGCCAGCTCACTCATTTCGGGGGACAGGGTATACGAGCAGTACTTC
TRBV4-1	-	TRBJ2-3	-	CASSPRVGVSDTQYF	TGCGCCAGCAGCCCCCGAGTCGGGGTTTCAGATACGCAGTATTTT
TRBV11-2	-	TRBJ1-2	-	CASSLDGDGYTF	TGTGCCAGCAGCTTAGATGGGGACGGCTACACCTTC
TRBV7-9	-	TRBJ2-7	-	CASSSTLATLRRYEQYF	TGTGCCAGCAGCTCCACCCTCGCGACTTTGCGGCGCTACGAGCAGTACTTC
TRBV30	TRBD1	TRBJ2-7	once	CAWSRDSKSYEQYF	TGTGCCTGGAGCCGGGACAGCAAATCCTACGAGCAGTACTTC
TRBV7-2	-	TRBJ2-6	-	CASPTVLSGANVLTF	TGTGCCAGCCCAACTGTTCTCTCTGGGGCCAACGTCCTGACTTTC
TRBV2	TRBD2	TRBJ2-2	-	CASSDGWREANTGELFF	TGTGCCAGCAGTGACGGTTGGCGGGAGGCTAACACCGGGGAGCTGTTTTTT
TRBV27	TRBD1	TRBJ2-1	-	CASTPRDSSYNEQFF	TGTGCCAGCACCCCTCGGGACAGCTCCTACAATGAGCAGTTCTTC
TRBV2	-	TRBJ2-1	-	CARRERNEQFF	TGTGCCAGACGGGAGCGCAATGAGCAGTTCTTC
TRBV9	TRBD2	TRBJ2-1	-	CASSGSGRAIYEQFF	TGTGCCAGCAGCGGTAGCGGGAGGGCCATATATGAGCAGTTCTTC
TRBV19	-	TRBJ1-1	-	CASSIRGGVNTEAFF	TGTGCCAGTAGTATAAGAGGCGGGGTGAACACTGAAGCTTTCTTT
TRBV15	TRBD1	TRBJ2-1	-	CATQKEGGVSYNEQFF	TGTGCCACGCAGAAAGAAGGGGGCGTCTCCTACAATGAGCAGTTCTTC
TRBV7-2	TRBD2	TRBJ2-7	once	CASSFTSGSYEQYF	TGTGCCAGCAGCTTCACTAGCGGATCCTACGAGCAGTACTTC
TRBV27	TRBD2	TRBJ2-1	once	CASTLGTGTSGYNEQFF	TGTGCCAGCACCCTAGGGACTGGGACTAGCGGATACAATGAGCAGTTCTTC
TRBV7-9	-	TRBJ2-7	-	CASSLATSSYEQYF	TGTGCCAGCAGCTTAGCTACGAGCTCCTACGAGCAGTACTTC
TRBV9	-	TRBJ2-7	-	CASSVGEFSYEQYF	TGTGCCAGCAGCGTAGGGGAGTTTTCCTACGAGCAGTACTTC
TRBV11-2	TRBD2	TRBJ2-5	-	CASVGGRVQETQYF	TGTGCCAGCGTCGGGGGGAGGGTCCAAGAGACCCAGTACTTC
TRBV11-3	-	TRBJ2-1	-	CASSASSGSIYNEQFF	TGTGCCAGCAGCGCCAGTAGCGGCTCCATCTACAATGAGCAGTTCTTC
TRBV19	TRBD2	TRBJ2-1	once	CASNLAGVREQFF	TGTGCCAGTAACCTAGCGGGAGTACGTGAGCAGTTCTTC
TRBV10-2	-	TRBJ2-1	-	CASNFGEQFF	TGCGCCAGCAACTTTGGTGAGCAGTTCTTC
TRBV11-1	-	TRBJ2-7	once	CASSLISGYEQYF	TGTGCCAGCAGCTTAATCAGCGGGTACGAGCAGTACTTC
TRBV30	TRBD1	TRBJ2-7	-	CAWSGDRGYEQYF	TGTGCCTGGAGTGGCGACAGGGGCTACGAGCAGTACTTC
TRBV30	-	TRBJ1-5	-	CAWNSGGDNQPQHF	TGTGCCTGGAACTCAGGCGGGGATAATCAGCCCCAGCATTTT
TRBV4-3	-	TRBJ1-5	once	CASSQDLGDQPQHF	TGCGCCAGCAGCCAAGATCTAGGGGATCAGCCCCAGCATTTT
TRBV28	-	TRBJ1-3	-	CATLKRGTIYF	TGTGCCACCCTTAAAAGGGGCACCATATATTTT
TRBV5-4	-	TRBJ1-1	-	CASSRLGERTEAFF	TGTGCCAGCAGCCGACTTGGTGAGAGGACTGAAGCTTTCTTT
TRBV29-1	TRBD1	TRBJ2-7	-	CSVHLRAGQGAYEQYF	TGCAGCGTTCACCTCCGTGCTGGACAGGGGGCCTACGAGCAGTACTTC
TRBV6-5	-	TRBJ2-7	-	CASIPSLGSSYEQYF	TGTGCCAGCATCCCCTCGCTGGGCAGCTCCTACGAGCAGTACTTC
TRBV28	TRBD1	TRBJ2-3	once	CASSRTGAISTDTQYF	TGTGCCAGCAGTAGGACAGGAGCTATTAGCACAGATACGCAGTATTTT
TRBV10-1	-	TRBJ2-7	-	CASSSDSYEQYF	TGCGCCAGCAGTTCGGACAGCTACGAGCAGTACTTC
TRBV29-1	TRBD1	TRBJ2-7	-	CSVEGQSSYEQYF	TGCAGCGTAGAGGGACAGAGCTCCTACGAGCAGTACTTC
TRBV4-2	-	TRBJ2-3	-	CASSPLNSGAGSTDTQYF	TGTGCCAGCAGCCCCCTGAATTCGGGGGCGGGGAGCACAGATACGCAGTATTTT
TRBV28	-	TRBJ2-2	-	CATLVAPNRKTGELFF	TGTGCAACCCTCGTGGCCCCCAACAGGAAAACCGGGGAGCTGTTTTTT
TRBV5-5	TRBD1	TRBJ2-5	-	CASRNRGMEETQYF	TGTGCCAGCAGAAACAGGGGAATGGAAGAGACCCAGTACTTC
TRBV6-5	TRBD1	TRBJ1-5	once	CASSTSTGVQPQHF	TGTGCCAGCAGTACCTCGACAGGGGTTCAGCCCCAGCATTTT
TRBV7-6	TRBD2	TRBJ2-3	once	CASSSQILAGGTDTQYF	TGTGCCAGCAGCTCACAAATACTAGCGGGAGGCACAGATACGCAGTATTTT
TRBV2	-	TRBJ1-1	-	CASSLMDEAFF	TGTGCCAGCAGCCTTATGGACGAAGCTTTCTTT
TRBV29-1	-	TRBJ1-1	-	CSTTVGSEAFF	TGCAGCACCACCGTAGGTTCGGAAGCTTTCTTT
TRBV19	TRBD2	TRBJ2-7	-	CATSPGLFYEQYF	TGTGCCACCTCCCCGGGACTATTCTACGAGCAGTACTTC
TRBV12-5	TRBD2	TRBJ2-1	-	CASGLGQGLAGINEQFF	TGTGCTAGTGGTTTGGGACAGGGACTAGCGGGGATCAATGAGCAGTTCTTC
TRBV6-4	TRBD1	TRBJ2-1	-	CASSTRFGTTGYHLGEQFF	TGTGCCAGCAGTACTCGATTTGGTACGACAGGGTACCACCTCGGTGAGCAGTTCTTC
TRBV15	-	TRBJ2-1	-	CATSRDYEEQFF	TGTGCCACCAGCAGAGATTATGAGGAGCAGTTCTTC
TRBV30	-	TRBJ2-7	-	CAWTAGQGGVEQYF	TGTGCCTGGACGGCCGGGCAGGGGGGTGTCGAGCAGTACTTC